The clone carrying this T cell receptor beta chain was recorded once. Antigen specificity is unknown. The entry originates in a study of shared clonotypes between healthy human individuals. About the study: For every donor, three CD4 naive, three CD4 memory, two CD8 naive and one CD8 memory plates were used. Study results and caveats: Naive subsets tended to show greater estimated richness than memory subsets.

Method: immunoSEQ multiplex PCR; TCRdb's copy keeps in-frame clones and lacks some. The data show around 720,000 clones, roughly 73% seen once. Germline lookup yields CDR1 MRHNA and CDR2 SNTAGT. Trimming left V 4 bases short and J 4 bases short, with 9 bases between. The CDR3 runs 13 residues. This chain connects TRBV6-4 to TRBJ2-3; D uncertain. The sequence was collected from a young woman in good health. Sequencing was done on a sample of memory CD4+ T cells sorted from blood. Subset meaning: CD45RA-negative fraction. The CDR3 sequence is CASSVQRADTQYF. The CDR3 DNA follows: TGTGCCAGCAGTGTCCAACGAGCAGATACGCAGTATTTT.